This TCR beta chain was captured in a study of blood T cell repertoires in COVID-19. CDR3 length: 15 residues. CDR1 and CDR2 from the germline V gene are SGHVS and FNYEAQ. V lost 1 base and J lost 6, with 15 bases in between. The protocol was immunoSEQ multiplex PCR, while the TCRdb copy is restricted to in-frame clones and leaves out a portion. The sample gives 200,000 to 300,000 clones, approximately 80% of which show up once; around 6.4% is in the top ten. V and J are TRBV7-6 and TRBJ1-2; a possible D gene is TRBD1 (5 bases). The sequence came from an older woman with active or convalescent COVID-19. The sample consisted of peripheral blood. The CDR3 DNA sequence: TGTGCCAGCAGCTTAGGACAGCCCCCTTTTGATGGCTACACCTTC. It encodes CASSLGQPPFDGYTF.